This T cell receptor beta chain was captured by sequencing in a study of OX40 agonist ivuxolimab in advanced cancers. Study context: Of mixed ages from about 23 to 90 and averaging approximately 60 years, the group was around 78% male.

The assay was immunoSEQ multiplex PCR, and TCRdb's table has in-frame clones only and misses some. In the table there are more than 45,000 clones, roughly 81% of which are singletons. The germline V gene has CDR1 SGHAT and CDR2 FQNNGV. V lost 5 bases and J lost 6, with 10 bases in between. There are 12 residues in the CDR3. Concerning this clone itself: As yet, its antigen is unknown.

Patients were ineligible given autoimmune disease history or systemic immunosuppression. Sampled blood was obtained at baseline, cycle 4 day 1, and cycle 7 day 1. Study-wide results and limits: By week 6 at 0.1 to 3.0 mg/kg, blood CD4+ and CD8+ T cells had expanded clonally.

The sequencing used CD4+ or CD8+ T cells sorted from blood, collected in a trial of the OX40 agonist ivuxolimab. The rearrangement joins TRBV11-2 to TRBJ1-1, with a possible D match to TRBD1 (6 bases). This TCR was sampled from an adult with an advanced solid tumor such as melanoma, head and neck, liver or kidney cancer. CDR3 in amino acids: CASSPYRAEAFF. CDR3 nucleotides: TGTGCCAGCAGCCCTTACAGGGCTGAAGCTTTCTTT.